This record looks at one TCR beta chain sequence and its context. Its antigen is not identified. Treatment in this sample: around 19 received Ad26.COV2.S at low or high dose, single or two shots; roughly five received placebo; per-sample allocation not given. Day 63 following the first vaccine or placebo injection was when the samples were taken. An adult donor aged 18-55 years was enrolled in Boston. This specimen belongs to a study of Ad26.COV2.S vaccination and SARS-CoV-2 variants. Background on the study: The donor participated in the COV1001 trial, in its Ad26.COV2.S arm.

TCRdb's table, derived via immunoSEQ multiplex PCR, lists solely in-frame clones and lacks some. This table holds roughly 680,000 clones, about 90% found once. This CDR3 comprises 14 residues. With V trimmed by 6 bases and J by 5 bases, 7 bases remained unmatched. Germline V gene sequence: CDR1 MNHEY, CDR2 SVGAGI. Broader study findings: Substantial breadth in spike-specific CD8+ and CD4+ T cell responses was reportedly seen after vaccination. Vaccinees showed greater spike-specific TCR breadth than placebo recipients.

This TCR came from a person aged 18 to 65 who received the Ad26.COV2.S COVID-19 vaccine or a placebo. The sequences come from peripheral blood, collected in a trial of Ad26.COV2.S vaccine versus placebo. V is TRBV6-5 and J is TRBJ1-1; the match to TRBD1 covers 9 bases. CDR3 sequence: CASRPPGQGTEAFF. The CDR3 DNA is TGTGCCAGCAGGCCGCCGGGACAGGGAACTGAAGCTTTCTTT.